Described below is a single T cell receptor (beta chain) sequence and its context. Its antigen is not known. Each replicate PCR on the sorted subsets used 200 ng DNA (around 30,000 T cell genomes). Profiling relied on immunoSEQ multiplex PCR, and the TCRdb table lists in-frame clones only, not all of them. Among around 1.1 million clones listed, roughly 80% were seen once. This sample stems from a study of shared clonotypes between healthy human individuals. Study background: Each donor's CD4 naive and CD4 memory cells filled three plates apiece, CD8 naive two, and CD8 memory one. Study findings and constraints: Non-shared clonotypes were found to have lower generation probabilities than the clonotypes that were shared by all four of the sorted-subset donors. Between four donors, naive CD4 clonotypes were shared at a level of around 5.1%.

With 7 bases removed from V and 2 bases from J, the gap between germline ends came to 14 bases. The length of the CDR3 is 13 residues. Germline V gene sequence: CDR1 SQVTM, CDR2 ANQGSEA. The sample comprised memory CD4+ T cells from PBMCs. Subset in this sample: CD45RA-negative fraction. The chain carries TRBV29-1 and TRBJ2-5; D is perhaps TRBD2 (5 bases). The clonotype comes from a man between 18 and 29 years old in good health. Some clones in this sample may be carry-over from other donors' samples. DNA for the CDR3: TGCAGCGCTGAGGGCTTAGGGCAAGAGACCCAGTACTTC. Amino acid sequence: CSAEGLGQETQYF.